The 6 T cell receptor beta chains presented below share a single source sample, sequenced in a study of patients and donors after allogeneic stem cell transplantation. TCRdb re-called the RT-PCR reads with MiXCR, one entry per CDR3 protein. The data hold about 4,200 distinct CDR3 sequences, with about 16% observed a single time. Sequencing was done on a sample of blood, either unsorted or a sorted T cell fraction (not recorded which). The receptors were sampled from a human donor who was either an allogeneic HSCT recipient or a stem cell or donor lymphocyte infusion donor (not recorded which). It is not recorded whose cells these are; they may come from a transplant donor.

This clonotype occurred many times. This sequence joins TRBV12-3 or TRBV12-4 and TRBJ1-1; the D is unclear. CDR3 length equals 15 residues. Trimming removed 0 bases at V and 3 bases at J, with 11 bases between. Written as DNA, the CDR3 is TGTGCCAGCAGTTTAGCCGGTGGAGGTGACACTGAAGCTTTCTTT. Its protein product is CASSLAGGGDTEAFF.

The chain recombines TRBV7-9 with TRBJ2-3; D is undetermined. Trimming shortened V by 4 bases and J by 0 bases, and 8 bases separated the two germline ends. The CDR3 is 14 amino acids. Germline V gene sequence: CDR1 SEHNR, CDR2 FQNEAQ (reference sequence). The CDR3 nucleotides read TGTGCCAGCAGCTCCCCTTACAGCACAGATACGCAGTATTTT. Translating gives CASSSPYSTDTQYF.

V and J are TRBV6-1 and TRBJ1-2; D uncertain. This CDR3 contains 12 residues. Germline CDR1 is MNHNS and CDR2 is SASEGT. Trimming stripped 5 bases from V and 6 bases from J, with 10 bases between. The CDR3 loop reads CASSPPPDGYTF. The CDR3 DNA reads as TGTGCCAGCAGTCCCCCCCCTGATGGCTACACCTTC.

Regarding this clonotype: One end of the junction is discordant with germline, which a read error may explain. This chain uses TRBV2 with TRBJ2-7; D might be TRBD2 (6 bases). The CDR3 totals 11 residues. Germline CDR1 SNHLY, CDR2 FYNNEI. The CDR3 DNA is TGTGCCAGCAGTAGAAGGGCTAGCGCAGACTTC. Translation: CASSRRASADF.

Only a few counts were recorded for this clonotype. This chain uses TRBV5-1 with TRBJ2-4; TRBD2 agrees at 12 bases. Looked up from germline, CDR1 is SGHRS and CDR2 is YFSETQ. Trimming cost V 4 bases and J 1 base; bases outside gene matches: 6. The length of the CDR3 is 17 residues. The CDR3 loop reads CASSRTSGAQAKNIQYF. DNA of the CDR3: TGCGCCAGCAGCCGGACTAGCGGGGCCCAGGCCAAAAACATTCAGTACTTC.

Many counts were recorded for this clonotype. V usage is TRBV7-9 and J usage is TRBJ2-1; D may be TRBD1 or TRBD2 (5 bases each). The CDR3 loop spans 15 amino acids. Germline V gene sequence: CDR1 SEHNR, CDR2 FQNEAQ (reference sequence). The V and J ends lost 1 base and 7 bases respectively, with 14 bases between them. The CDR3 protein is CASSLGIGTSNEQFF. In nucleotides, the CDR3 is TGTGCCAGCAGCTTAGGAATAGGGACGTCGAATGAGCAGTTCTTC.